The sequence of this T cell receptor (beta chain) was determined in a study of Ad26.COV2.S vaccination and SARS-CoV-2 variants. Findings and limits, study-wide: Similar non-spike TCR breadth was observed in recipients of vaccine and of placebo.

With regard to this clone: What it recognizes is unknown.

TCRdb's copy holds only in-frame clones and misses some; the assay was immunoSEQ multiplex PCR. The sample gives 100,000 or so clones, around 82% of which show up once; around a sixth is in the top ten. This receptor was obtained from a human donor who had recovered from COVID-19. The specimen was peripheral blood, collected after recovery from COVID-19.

The CDR3 is CASSHVGGKVAFF. CDR3 DNA sequence: TGTGCCAGCAGCCATGTCGGGGGGAAGGTGGCTTTCTTT. The gene calls are TRBV14 and TRBJ1-1; D is perhaps TRBD1 (5 bases). V shed 3 bases and J shed 11 bases, with 16 bases lying between them. The CDR3 length is 13 residues. The germline V gene encodes CDR1 SGHDN and CDR2 FVKESK.